The T cell receptor beta chain under discussion was sequenced for a study of a mutant IDH1 vaccine in newly diagnosed glioma. As for the study in general: Earlier treatment was radiotherapy, temozolomide, or both, with most getting both.

This table comes from immunoSEQ multiplex PCR, and its TCRdb copy is limited to in-frame clones, with some not included. The data show roughly 50,000 clones, approximately 80% seen once. About this clone itself: Its antigen is unknown.

Germline CDR1 is SGHRS and CDR2 is YFSETQ. Trimming at V came to 2 bases and at J to 7 bases, leaving 8 bases not matched to a gene. This CDR3 comprises 15 residues. Regarding time point: week 5, during vaccination. Doses consisted of 300 ug of mutant IDH1 20-mer peptide each, paired with topical imiquimod. The V and J genes are TRBV5-1 and TRBJ2-7, with 11 bases aligning to TRBD2. The sequence was obtained from a man aged 25-45 years with glioma. The source material was PBMCs, sampled from a glioma patient whose treatment included an IDH1 peptide vaccine. The CDR3 coding sequence is TGCGCCAGCAGCTTACTAGCGGGGGTCCCCGGGGAGCAGTACTTC. Amino acids: CASSLLAGVPGEQYF.